Shown below are 24 T cell receptor beta chains from a single sample sequenced in a study of cytomegalovirus exposure and HLA in healthy donors. The primer mix had 60 Vbeta and 13 Jbeta primers. The data were produced by immunoSEQ multiplex PCR, yet TCRdb's version contains in-frame clones alone and is incomplete. In all, the sample yields tens of thousands of clones. The sequenced sample consisted of PBMCs. These receptors were taken from a man aged 45 to 65 in good health and CMV-seropositive.

This chain uses TRBV18 with TRBJ2-2; D might be TRBD1 (6 bases). Germline V gene lookup returns CDR1 KGHSH and CDR2 LQKENI. This CDR3 has 14 residues. V was trimmed by 3 bases and J by 7 bases, leaving 12 bases between them. This CDR3 is CASSPTGFDGELFF. For the CDR3, the DNA is TGTGCCAGCTCACCCACAGGGTTCGACGGGGAGCTGTTTTTT.

The rearrangement joins TRBV7-2 to TRBJ1-5; D is undetermined. Germline CDR1 and CDR2: SGHTA and FQGNSA. This CDR3 comprises 14 residues. With 1 base removed from V and 7 bases from J, the gap between germline ends came to 11 bases. The CDR3 DNA follows: TGTGCCAGCAGCTTAGGTTCAGTCTGGCAGCCCCAGCATTTT. This sequence encodes CASSLGSVWQPQHF.

Worth noting for this clone: One end of the junction varies from germline; a read error may be responsible. This chain uses TRBV7-9 with TRBJ2-1; the D gene is possibly TRBD2 (6 bases). CDR1 SEHNR and CDR2 FQNEAQ come from the germline V gene (reference sequence). This CDR3 is 11 amino acids long. Here the CDR3 DNA reads TGTGCCAGCAGCCCCGGGACTGGGGGGATCTTC. This sequence encodes CASSPGTGGIF. The full variable domain, rest sourced from reference TRBV7-9 and TRBJ2-1, is DTGVSQNPRHKITKRGQNVTFRCDPISEHNRLYWYRQTLGQGPEFLTYFQNEAQLEKSRLLSDRFSAERPKGSFSTLEIQRTEQGDSAMYLCASSPGTGGIFGPGTRLTVL.

The chain uses TRBV7-2 and TRBJ1-1; D is unresolved. Germline V gene sequence: CDR1 SGHTA, CDR2 FQGNSA. Trimming pared 5 bases from V and 0 bases from J, leaving 10 bases between. The CDR3 runs to 14 residues. CDR3 residues: CASSRTVMNTEAFF. The CDR3 DNA reads TGTGCCAGCAGCCGCACAGTTATGAACACTGAAGCTTTCTTT. Combining the CDR3 with reference TRBV7-2 and TRBJ1-1 gives the whole variable domain GAGVSQSPSNKVTEKGKDVELRCDPISGHTALYWYRQSLGQGLEFLIYFQGNSAPDKSGLPSDRFSAERTGGSVSTLTIQRTQQEDSAVYLCASSRTVMNTEAFFGQGTRLTVV.

The V gene is TRBV6-6, the J gene TRBJ1-2; the D gene is possibly TRBD1 (6 bases). The CDR3 runs 14 residues. V was cut by 3 bases and J by 7 bases, with 15 bases left in between. CDR1 MNHNY and CDR2 SVGAGI come from the germline V gene (reference sequence). DNA for the CDR3: TGTGCCAGCAGTTATTCGACAGGCCCAGCTGGCTACACCTTC. Its protein product is CASSYSTGPAGYTF.

The rearrangement uses TRBV12-5 and TRBJ1-5; D remains unclear. The CDR3 length is 16 residues. V was clipped by 3 bases and J by 5 bases, with 17 bases between them. Germline-derived CDR1 and CDR2 are LGHNT and FRNRAP. The CDR3 DNA follows: TGTGCTAGTGGTTTCTTAAGTATGGGCCCGGATCAGCCCCAGCATTTT. Protein: CASGFLSMGPDQPQHF.

This sequence joins TRBV18 and TRBJ2-7; D not certain. The V gene's germline CDR1 is KGHSH and CDR2 LQKENI. The CDR3 loop spans 13 amino acids. With 3 bases removed from V and 4 bases from J, the gap between germline ends came to 10 bases. In nucleotides, the CDR3 is TGTGCCAGCTCACCTCCAACAGTGTACGAGCAGTACTTC. Its protein product is CASSPPTVYEQYF.

The chain employs TRBV11-3 and TRBJ2-7; 9 bases fit TRBD2. V gave up 2 bases and J gave up 0 bases; unmatched junction bases: 8. CDR3 size: 17 residues. Germline CDR1 SGHNT, CDR2 YENEEA. CDR3 sequence reads: CASSLLPRLADSYEQYF. The CDR3 DNA follows: TGTGCCAGCAGCTTACTACCGAGACTAGCGGACTCCTACGAGCAGTACTTC.

Written as DNA, the CDR3 is TGTGCCAGCAGCGCATCTAGCTCCTACGAGCAGTACGTC. Protein sequence: CASSASSSYEQYV. The V and J genes are TRBV6-1 and TRBJ2-7; no clear D gene. V was cut by 6 bases and J by 0 bases, with 9 bases left in between. Germline CDR1 is MNHNS and CDR2 is SASEGT. CDR3 length equals 13 residues.

The chain couples TRBV14 to TRBJ2-7; D not certain. The germline CDR1 and CDR2 sequences are SGHDN and FVKESK. Trimming took off 3 bases at V and 3 bases at J, with 6 bases between the two ends. This CDR3 contains 12 residues. CDR3 sequence: CASSHTYYEQYF. The CDR3 nucleotides read TGTGCCAGCAGCCACACATACTACGAGCAGTACTTC.

The chain joins TRBV12-5 to TRBJ1-4; TRBD1 aligns across 7 bases. The CDR3 length is 15 residues. V trimming: 6 bases; J trimming: 1 base; junction bases outside the gene matches: 5. The germline gives CDR1 LGHNT, CDR2 FRNRAP. The CDR3 is CASGLGTVTNEKLFF. As DNA, the CDR3 is TGTGCTAGTGGCCTCGGGACAGTAACTAATGAAAAACTGTTTTTT.

The chain couples TRBV7-3 to TRBJ2-1; D remains unclear. The ends were cut back, 1 base at V and 9 bases at J, with 4 bases in the middle. The germline V gene has CDR1 SGHTA and CDR2 FQGTGA. The CDR3 covers 11 residues. The DNA for the CDR3 is TGTGCCAGCAGCTTAAACAGTGAGCAGTTCTTC. Its translation: CASSLNSEQFF.

V gene TRBV10-3 combines with J gene TRBJ1-1, with 7 bases identical to TRBD1. CDR3 length: 14 residues. V dropped 6 bases and J dropped 3; count of bases not matched to a gene: 7. The V gene's germline CDR1 is ENHRY and CDR2 SYGVKD. The CDR3 DNA reads TGTGCCATCAGAGAAAGACAGGGTGACACTGAAGCTTTCTTT. Translated, it gives CAIRERQGDTEAFF.

J is TRBJ2-7 and V is TRBV28, with 8 bases lining up with TRBD2. This CDR3 is 14 amino acids long. In germline, CDR1 is MDHEN, CDR2 SYDVKM. V dropped 6 bases and J dropped 0; count of bases not matched to a gene: 4. The CDR3, as DNA: TGTGCCAGCAGCGAAAGCGGGAGCTCCTACGAGCAGTACGTC. It yields the protein CASSESGSSYEQYV.

The J gene is TRBJ1-5, the V gene TRBV6-1, with D possibly matching TRBD1 (6 bases). V gave up 6 bases and J gave up 4 bases, with 10 bases separating them. The CDR3 spans 13 residues. The germline V gene encodes CDR1 MNHNS and CDR2 SASEGT. Here the CDR3 DNA reads TGTGCCAGCAGCTTTACAGGGAATCAGCCCCAGCATTTT. As protein: CASSFTGNQPQHF.

This chain joins TRBV2 and TRBJ2-5; a possible D gene is TRBD1 (5 bases). CDR1 is SNHLY and CDR2 is FYNNEI in the germline V gene. The V gene lost 2 bases and the J gene lost 3 bases, with 22 bases spanning the gap. The CDR3 consists of 18 residues. The CDR3 loop is CASSEQLQGAGSKETQYF. The CDR3 nucleotides read TGTGCCAGCAGTGAACAACTTCAGGGCGCAGGGTCAAAAGAGACCCAGTACTTC.

This chain links TRBV20-1 with TRBJ2-1; TRBD1 matches 7 bases. The CDR3 totals 11 residues. Germline V CDR1 and CDR2: DFQATT, SNEGSKA (reference sequence). Trimming removed 5 bases from V and 5 bases from J; junction bases left unmatched: 0. The DNA for the CDR3 is TGCAGTGCTGACAGGGACAATGAGCAGTTCTTC. Translating gives CSADRDNEQFF.

The chain is built from TRBV4-3 and TRBJ2-6, with D possibly matching TRBD1 (6 bases). This CDR3 has 17 residues. Germline loops: CDR1 LGHNA, CDR2 YSLEER. V lost 4 bases to trimming and J lost 1 base, with 14 bases between them. CDR3 coding DNA: TGCGCCAGCAGCCCCGGACAGACCCTTTCTGGGGCCAACGTCCTGACTTTC. Protein sequence: CASSPGQTLSGANVLTF.

The chain couples TRBV9 to TRBJ1-5, with 7 bases lining up with TRBD1. This CDR3 contains 14 residues. Losses at the gene ends were 4 bases for V and 7 bases for J; bases not matched to a gene: 8. Germline V gives CDR1 SGDLS, CDR2 YYNGEE. In DNA, the CDR3 is TGTGCCAGCAGCCCTGGAGGGGGCAGACAGCCCCAGCATTTT. Translation: CASSPGGGRQPQHF.

The chain carries TRBV4-2 and TRBJ1-2; D ambiguous. CDR1 is LGHNA, CDR2 YNFKEQ, per germline. The CDR3 consists of 15 residues. With 0 bases removed from V and 4 bases from J, the gap between germline ends came to 12 bases. CDR3 amino acids: CASSQEGEGVYGYTF. In nucleotides, the CDR3 is TGTGCCAGCAGCCAAGAGGGTGAGGGAGTCTATGGCTACACCTTC.

CDR3 DNA: TGTGCCTGGGGTCCGAGAGGCAATCAGCCCCAGCATTTT. The encoded protein is CAWGPRGNQPQHF. V gene TRBV30 combines with J gene TRBJ1-5; no firm D call. The CDR3 contains 13 residues. Germline V gene data show CDR1 as GTSNPN and CDR2 as SVGIG (reference sequence). V was shortened by 5 bases and J by 2 bases, with 10 bases between the two germline ends.

V usage is TRBV4-3 and J usage is TRBJ1-4; no definite D call. Trimming took off 1 base at V and 7 bases at J, with 13 bases between the two ends. This CDR3 region has 15 residues. Germline V gene lookup returns CDR1 LGHNA and CDR2 YSLEER. This CDR3 is CASSQGNGVGEKLFF. The CDR3 nucleotides are TGCGCCAGCAGCCAAGGTAACGGAGTCGGTGAAAAACTGTTTTTT.

The genes are TRBV12-5 and TRBJ2-1, with 10 bases fitting TRBD2. V shed 5 bases and J 7 bases; nucleotides not matched to a gene: 11. The CDR3 has 16 residues. From germline, CDR1 is LGHNT and CDR2 FRNRAP. The CDR3 DNA reads as TGTGCTAGTGGTAAGACCGGGACTAGCGAATTTAATGAGCAGTTCTTC. It encodes CASGKTGTSEFNEQFF. Full variable domain (missing parts from reference TRBV12-5 and TRBJ2-1): DARVTQTPRHKVTEMGQEVTMRCQPILGHNTVFWYRQTMMQGLELLAYFRNRAPLDDSGMPKDRFSAEMPDATLATLKIQPSEPRDSAVYFCASGKTGTSEFNEQFFGPGTRLTVL.

J is TRBJ1-3 and V is TRBV6-5; TRBD1 matches 7 bases. V dropped 7 bases and J dropped 4; count of bases not matched to a gene: 10. Germline CDR1 MNHEY, CDR2 SVGAGI. CDR3 length: 15 residues. CDR3 nucleotide sequence: TGTGCCAGCAAAACCGGGACAGCCTCGGGAAACACCATATATTTT. Amino acids: CASKTGTASGNTIYF.